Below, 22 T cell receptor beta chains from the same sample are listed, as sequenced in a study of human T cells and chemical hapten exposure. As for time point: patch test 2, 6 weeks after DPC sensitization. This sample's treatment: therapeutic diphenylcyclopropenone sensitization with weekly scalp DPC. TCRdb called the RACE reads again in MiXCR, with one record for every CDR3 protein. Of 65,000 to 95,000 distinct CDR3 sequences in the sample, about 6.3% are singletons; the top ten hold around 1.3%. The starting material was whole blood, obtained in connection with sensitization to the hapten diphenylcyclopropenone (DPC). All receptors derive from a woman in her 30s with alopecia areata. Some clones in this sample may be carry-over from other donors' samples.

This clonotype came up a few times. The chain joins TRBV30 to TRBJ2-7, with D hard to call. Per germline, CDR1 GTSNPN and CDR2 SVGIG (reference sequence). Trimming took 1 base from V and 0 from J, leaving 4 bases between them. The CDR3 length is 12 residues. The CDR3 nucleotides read TGTGCCTGGAGTGGCCTCTCCTACGAGCAGTACTTC. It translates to CAWSGLSYEQYF.

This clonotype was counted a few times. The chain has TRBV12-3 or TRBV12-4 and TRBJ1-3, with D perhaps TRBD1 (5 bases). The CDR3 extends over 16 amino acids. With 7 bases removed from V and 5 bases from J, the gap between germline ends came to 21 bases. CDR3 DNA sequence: TGTGCCAGCACCCTTATGGTCGGGGGGGAACGAAACACCATATATTTT. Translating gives CASTLMVGGERNTIYF.

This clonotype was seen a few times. The CDR3 reads CATSTGSGNTIYF. For the CDR3, the DNA is TGTGCCACCAGCACAGGCTCTGGAAACACCATATATTTT. The gene calls are TRBV15 and TRBJ1-3, with D hard to call. The germline CDR1 and CDR2 sequences are LNHNV and YYDKDF (reference sequence). The CDR3 is 13 residues long. Trimming removed 4 bases at V and 0 bases at J, with 4 bases between.

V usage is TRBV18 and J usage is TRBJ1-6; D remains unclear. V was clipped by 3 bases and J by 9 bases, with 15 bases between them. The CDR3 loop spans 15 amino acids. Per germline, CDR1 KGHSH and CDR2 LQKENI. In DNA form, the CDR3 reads TGTGCCAGCTCACCCCCCGGGAGGACGATTTCACCCCTCCACTTT. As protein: CASSPPGRTISPLHF.

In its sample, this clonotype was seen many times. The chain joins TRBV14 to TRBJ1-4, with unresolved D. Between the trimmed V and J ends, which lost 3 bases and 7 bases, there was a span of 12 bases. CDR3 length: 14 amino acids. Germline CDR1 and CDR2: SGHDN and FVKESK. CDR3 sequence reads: CASSQYGWGEKLFF. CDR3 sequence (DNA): TGTGCCAGCAGCCAGTATGGGTGGGGTGAAAAACTGTTTTTT.

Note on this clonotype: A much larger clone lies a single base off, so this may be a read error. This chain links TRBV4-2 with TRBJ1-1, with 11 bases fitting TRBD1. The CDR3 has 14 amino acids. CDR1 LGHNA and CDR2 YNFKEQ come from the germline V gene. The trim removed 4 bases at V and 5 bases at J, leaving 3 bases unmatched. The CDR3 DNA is TGTGCCAGCAGCCCGGGACAGGGGGTTACTGAAGCTTTCTTT. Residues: CASSPGQGVTEAFF.

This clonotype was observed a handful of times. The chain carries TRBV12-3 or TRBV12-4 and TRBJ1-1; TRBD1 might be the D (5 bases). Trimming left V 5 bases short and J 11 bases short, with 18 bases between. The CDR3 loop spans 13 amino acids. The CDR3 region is CASSQGDPVKAFF. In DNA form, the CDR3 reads TGTGCCAGCAGTCAAGGGGACCCCGTGAAGGCTTTCTTT.

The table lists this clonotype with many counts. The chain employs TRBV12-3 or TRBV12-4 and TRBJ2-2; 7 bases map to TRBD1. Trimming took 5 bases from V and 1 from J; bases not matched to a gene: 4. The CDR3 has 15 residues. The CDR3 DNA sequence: TGTGCCAGCAGTCCCCGGGACAGGAACACCGGGGAGCTGTTTTTT. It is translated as CASSPRDRNTGELFF.

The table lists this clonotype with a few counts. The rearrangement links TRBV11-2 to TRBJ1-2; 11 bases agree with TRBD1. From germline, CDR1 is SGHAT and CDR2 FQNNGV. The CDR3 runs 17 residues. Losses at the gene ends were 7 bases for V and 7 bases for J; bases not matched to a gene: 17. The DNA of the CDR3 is TGTGCCAGCACCTTTGAGGGACAGGGGGGGAGGATAGGTGGCTACACCTTC. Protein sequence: CASTFEGQGGRIGGYTF.

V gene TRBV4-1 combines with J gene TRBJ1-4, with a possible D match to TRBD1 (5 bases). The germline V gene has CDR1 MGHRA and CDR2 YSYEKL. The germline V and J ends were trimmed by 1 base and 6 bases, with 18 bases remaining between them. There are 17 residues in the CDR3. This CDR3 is CASSQVRMQGPHEKLFF. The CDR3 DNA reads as TGCGCCAGCAGCCAAGTTCGAATGCAGGGCCCCCATGAAAAACTGTTTTTT.

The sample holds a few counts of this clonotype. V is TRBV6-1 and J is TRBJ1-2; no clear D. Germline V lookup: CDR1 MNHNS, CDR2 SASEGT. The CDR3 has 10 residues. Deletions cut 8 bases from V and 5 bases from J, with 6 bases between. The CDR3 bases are TGTGCCAGCTCAGAATATGGCTACACCTTC. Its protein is CASSEYGYTF.

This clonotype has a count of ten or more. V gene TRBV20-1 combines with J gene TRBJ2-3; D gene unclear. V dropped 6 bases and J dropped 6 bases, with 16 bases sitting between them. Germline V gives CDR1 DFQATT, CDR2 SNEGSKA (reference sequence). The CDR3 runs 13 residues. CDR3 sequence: CSAPDQRSDTQYF. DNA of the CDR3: TGCAGTGCCCCGGACCAACGGTCGGATACGCAGTATTTT.

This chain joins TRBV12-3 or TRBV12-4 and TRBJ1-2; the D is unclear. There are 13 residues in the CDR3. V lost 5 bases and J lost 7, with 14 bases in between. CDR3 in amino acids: CASSLIRWSGYTF. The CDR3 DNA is TGTGCCAGCAGTCTCATCCGGTGGTCTGGCTACACCTTC.

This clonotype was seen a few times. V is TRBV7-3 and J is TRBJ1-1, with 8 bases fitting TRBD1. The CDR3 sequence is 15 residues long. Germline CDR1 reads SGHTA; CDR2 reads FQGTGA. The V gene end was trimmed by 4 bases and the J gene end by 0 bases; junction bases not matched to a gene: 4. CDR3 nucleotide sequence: TGTGCCAGCAGCTCCGGACAGGGAATGAACACTGAAGCTTTCTTT. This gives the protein CASSSGQGMNTEAFF.

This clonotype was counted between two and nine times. The CDR3 loop reads CSALGTEAFF. Written as DNA, the CDR3 is TGCAGTGCTCTGGGGACAGAGGCTTTCTTT. The chain links TRBV20-1 to TRBJ1-1; 7 bases are a match to TRBD1. Germline-derived CDR1 and CDR2 are DFQATT and SNEGSKA (reference sequence). V trimming: 5 bases; J trimming: 11 bases; junction bases outside the gene matches: 5. The CDR3 covers 10 residues.

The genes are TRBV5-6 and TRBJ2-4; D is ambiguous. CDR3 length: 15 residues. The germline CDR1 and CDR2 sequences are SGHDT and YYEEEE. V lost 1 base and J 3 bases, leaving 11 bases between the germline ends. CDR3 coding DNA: TGTGCCAGCAGCTTGTATGTGGTCTTCAAAAACATTCAGTACTTC. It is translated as CASSLYVVFKNIQYF.

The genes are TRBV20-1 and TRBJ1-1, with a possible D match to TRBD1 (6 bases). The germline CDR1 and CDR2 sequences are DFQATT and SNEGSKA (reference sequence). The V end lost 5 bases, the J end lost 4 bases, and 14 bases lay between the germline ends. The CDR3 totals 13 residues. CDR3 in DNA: TGCAGTGCTCCCCACAGGGACCTCACTGAAGCTTTCTTT. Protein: CSAPHRDLTEAFF.

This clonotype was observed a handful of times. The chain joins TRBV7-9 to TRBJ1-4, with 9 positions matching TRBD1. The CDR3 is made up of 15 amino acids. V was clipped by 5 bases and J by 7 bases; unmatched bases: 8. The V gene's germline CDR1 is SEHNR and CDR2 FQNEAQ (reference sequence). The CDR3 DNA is TGTGCCAGCAGCCCCACGACAGGGGGGGGTGAAAAACTGTTTTTT. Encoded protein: CASSPTTGGGEKLFF.

The CDR3 reads CASSLQGALNTGELFF. The CDR3, as DNA: TGTGCCAGCAGCTTACAGGGGGCGCTTAACACCGGGGAGCTGTTTTTT. The V gene is TRBV7-2, the J gene TRBJ2-2; 8 nucleotides align to TRBD1. Germline CDR1 SGHTA, CDR2 FQGNSA. The junction had 4 bases not matched to a gene; V was cut back by 2 bases and J by 2 bases. The CDR3 sequence is 16 residues long.

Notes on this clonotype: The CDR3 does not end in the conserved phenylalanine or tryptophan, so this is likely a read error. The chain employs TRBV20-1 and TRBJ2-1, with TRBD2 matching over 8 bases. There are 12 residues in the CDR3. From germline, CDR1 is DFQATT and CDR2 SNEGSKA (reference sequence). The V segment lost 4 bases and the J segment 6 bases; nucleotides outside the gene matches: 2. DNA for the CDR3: TGCAGTGCTAAACGGGGGGGCAATGAGCAGTTCTCC. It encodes CSAKRGGNEQFS.

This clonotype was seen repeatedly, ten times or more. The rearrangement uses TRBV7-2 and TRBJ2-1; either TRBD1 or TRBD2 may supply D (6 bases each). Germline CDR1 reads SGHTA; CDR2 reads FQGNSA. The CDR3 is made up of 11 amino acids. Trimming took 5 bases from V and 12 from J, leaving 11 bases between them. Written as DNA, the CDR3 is TGTGCCAGCAGCCAAGGGGGAGGGCAGTTCTTC. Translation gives CASSQGGGQFF.

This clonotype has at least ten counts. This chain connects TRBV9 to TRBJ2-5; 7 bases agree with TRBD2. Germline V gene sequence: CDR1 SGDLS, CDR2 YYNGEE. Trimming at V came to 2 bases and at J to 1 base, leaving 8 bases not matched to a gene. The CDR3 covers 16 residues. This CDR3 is CASSVGVRGGQETQYF. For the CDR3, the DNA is TGTGCCAGCAGCGTTGGTGTTCGCGGGGGCCAAGAGACCCAGTACTTC.